This TCR beta chain was captured by sequencing in a study of shared clonotypes between healthy human individuals. Study-level background: Used for every donor were three CD4 naive, three CD4 memory, two CD8 naive and one CD8 memory plate. Study-wide results and limits: It was observed that approximately 5% of naive CD4 clonotypes were shared across several donors.

Repertoires were generated with immunoSEQ multiplex PCR, while TCRdb's copy carries only in-frame clones and drops some. Of 300,000 to 400,000 clones listed, 87% were seen once; the top ten hold about a sixth. The CDR3 consists of 12 residues. V lost 7 bases and J 1 base, leaving 7 bases between the germline ends. From germline, CDR1 is MNHEY and CDR2 SVGAGI. The CD8 memory sample joined CD45RO+ cells and CCR7-negative CD45RA+ cells. As for this clone: Its antigen is currently unknown.

This TCR came from a man aged 18 to 29 in good health. The sample consisted of memory CD8+ T cells sorted from blood. Indicated subset: CD45RO+ cells pooled with CCR7-negative TemRA cells. This rearrangement joins TRBV6-5 to TRBJ1-1; D not certain. The CDR3 protein is CASNGRNTEAFF. CDR3 nucleotide sequence: TGTGCCAGCAACGGCCGGAACACTGAAGCTTTCTTT.